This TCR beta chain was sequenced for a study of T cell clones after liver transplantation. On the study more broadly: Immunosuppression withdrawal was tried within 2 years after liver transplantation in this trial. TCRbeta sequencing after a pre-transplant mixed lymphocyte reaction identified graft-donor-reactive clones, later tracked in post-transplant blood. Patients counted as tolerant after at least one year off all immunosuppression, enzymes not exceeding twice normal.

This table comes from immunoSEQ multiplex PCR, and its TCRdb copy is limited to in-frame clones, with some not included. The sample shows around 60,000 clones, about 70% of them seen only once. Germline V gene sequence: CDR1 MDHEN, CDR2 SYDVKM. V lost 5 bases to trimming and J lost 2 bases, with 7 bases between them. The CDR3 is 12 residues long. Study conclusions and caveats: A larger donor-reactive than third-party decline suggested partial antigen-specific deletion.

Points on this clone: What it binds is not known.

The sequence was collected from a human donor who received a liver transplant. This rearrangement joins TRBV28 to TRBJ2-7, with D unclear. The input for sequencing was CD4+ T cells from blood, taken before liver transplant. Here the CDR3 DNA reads TGTGCCAGCAGTGCAGGAACCTACGAGCAGTACTTC. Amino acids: CASSAGTYEQYF.